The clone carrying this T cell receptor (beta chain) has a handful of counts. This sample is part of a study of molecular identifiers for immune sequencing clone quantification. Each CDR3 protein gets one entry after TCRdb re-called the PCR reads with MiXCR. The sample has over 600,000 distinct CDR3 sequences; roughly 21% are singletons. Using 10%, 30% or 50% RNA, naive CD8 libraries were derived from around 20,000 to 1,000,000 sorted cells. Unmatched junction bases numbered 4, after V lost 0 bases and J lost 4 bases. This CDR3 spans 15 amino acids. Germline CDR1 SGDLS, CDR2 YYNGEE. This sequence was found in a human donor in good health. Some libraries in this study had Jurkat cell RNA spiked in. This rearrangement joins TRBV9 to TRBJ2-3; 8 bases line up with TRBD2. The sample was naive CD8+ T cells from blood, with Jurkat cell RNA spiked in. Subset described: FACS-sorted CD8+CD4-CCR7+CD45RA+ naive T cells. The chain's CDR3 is CASSVVGRASDTQYF. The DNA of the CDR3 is TGTGCCAGCAGCGTAGTCGGGAGGGCCTCAGATACGCAGTATTTT.